This T cell receptor (beta chain) stems from a study of blood T cell repertoires in COVID-19. This clone was observed a single time. J gave up 9 bases and V 6 bases, and 15 bases lay outside the gene matches. The CDR3 covers 15 residues. Germline V gene lookup returns CDR1 SGHRS and CDR2 YFSETQ. TCRdb's table, derived via immunoSEQ multiplex PCR, lists solely in-frame clones and lacks some. The sample consists of about 380,000 clones, approximately 77% of them appearing once. The source is a human donor with acute or convalescent COVID-19. The donor label of this sample is uncertain. The rearrangement joins TRBV5-1 to TRBJ2-1; the match to TRBD1 covers 7 bases. The sequencing sample was made of peripheral blood. DNA of the CDR3: TGCGCCAGCATCAAGGACAGGAGACTTCCAGGTGAGCAGTTCTTC. It encodes CASIKDRRLPGEQFF.